This T cell receptor beta chain was identified during a study of OX40 agonist ivuxolimab in advanced cancers. Study background: As their treatment, patients were administered ivuxolimab, an agonistic anti-OX40 (CD134) antibody. Melanoma, hepatocellular carcinoma, head and neck or renal cell cancer occurred in dose-escalation patients.

The CDR3 length is 16 residues. Germline-derived CDR1 and CDR2 are MRHNA and SNTAGT. V was pared by 0 bases and J by 1 base, with 4 bases of the junction left unmatched. With regard to this clone: Its antigen is unidentified.

Clones were sequenced by immunoSEQ multiplex PCR, and TCRdb holds only the in-frame ones, with some missing. The table has 65,000 to 70,000 clones, roughly nine tenths seen once. General study results and limits: In a subset of nonresponders, normalized T-cell clonal expansion was also low.

Source: CD4+ or CD8+ T cells sorted from blood, taken in a trial of the OX40 agonist ivuxolimab. The origin of this receptor is an adult with an advanced solid tumor such as melanoma, head and neck, liver or kidney cancer. The chain has TRBV6-4 and TRBJ2-3; 7 bases are a match to TRBD2. The CDR3 loop is CASSDSGGKGTDTQYF. DNA for the CDR3: TGTGCCAGCAGTGACTCCGGGGGGAAAGGCACAGATACGCAGTATTTT.